This entry lists 10 T cell receptor beta chains sequenced from one sample in a study. Each CDR3 protein gets one entry after TCRdb re-called the RT-PCR reads with MiXCR. This sample has about 680,000 distinct CDR3 sequences, with 12% to 15% found just once. Sample: memory CD4+ T cells from blood. Every receptor here comes from a female donor in good health, serving as a healthy control.

In this sample, this clonotype turned up many times. This chain connects TRBV6-5 to TRBJ2-2; D is ambiguous. V was trimmed by 3 bases and J by 3 bases, leaving 8 bases between them. This CDR3 is 14 amino acids long. Germline V gives CDR1 MNHEY, CDR2 SVGAGI. CDR3 sequence reads: CASSYKGYTGELFF. CDR3 coding DNA: TGTGCCAGCAGTTATAAAGGATACACCGGGGAGCTGTTTTTT.

The J gene is TRBJ2-7, the V gene TRBV20-1; 9 positions match TRBD2. The CDR3 loop spans 15 amino acids. Trimming at V came to 2 bases and at J to 1 base, leaving 6 bases not matched to a gene. Germline assignment: CDR1 DFQATT and CDR2 SNEGSKA (reference sequence). The CDR3 region is CSARPTSGWSYEQYF. In DNA form, the CDR3 reads TGCAGTGCTAGACCAACTAGCGGGTGGTCCTACGAGCAGTACTTC.

Ten or more counts support this clonotype. This chain links TRBV7-3 with TRBJ1-1; D not resolved. In germline, CDR1 is SGHTA, CDR2 FQGTGA. The CDR3 totals 13 residues. V dropped 6 bases and J dropped 3 bases, with 11 bases sitting between them. CDR3 coding DNA: TGTGCCAGCAGTAAGGCCAGAGACACTGAAGCTTTCTTT. Translated, it gives CASSKARDTEAFF.

The chain combines TRBV7-2 with TRBJ2-3, with 9 nucleotides matching TRBD2. The CDR3 contains 15 residues. CDR1 and CDR2 from the germline V gene are SGHTA and FQGNSA. Germline trimming cut 5 bases from V and 3 bases from J; bases unmatched to any gene: 6. In DNA form, the CDR3 reads TGTGCCAGCAGCCTGGTAGCGGGAGCTACAGATACGCAGTATTTT. Its protein is CASSLVAGATDTQYF.

The chain recombines TRBV25-1 with TRBJ1-3, with TRBD1 as a possible D gene (5 bases). The V gene's germline CDR1 is MGHDK and CDR2 SYGVNS. Trimming took off 0 bases at V and 4 bases at J, with 10 bases between the two ends. This CDR3 contains 15 residues. The CDR3 bases are TGTGCCAGCAGTGAATATGGGGCAGGGGGAAACACCATATATTTT. Translation: CASSEYGAGGNTIYF.

There are a few counts of this clonotype. The chain links TRBV6-5 to TRBJ2-2, with a weak D call TRBD2 (6 bases). The CDR3 is 13 amino acids. Per germline, CDR1 MNHEY and CDR2 SVGAGI. V dropped 2 bases and J dropped 7 bases, with 8 bases sitting between them. The CDR3 DNA reads TGTGCCAGCAGTTACGGGGGGAGCGGGGAGCTGTTTTTT. Amino acids: CASSYGGSGELFF.

There are a few counts of this clonotype. The chain employs TRBV7-2 and TRBJ2-1; 7 bases agree with TRBD2. This CDR3 comprises 15 residues. Germline V gene data show CDR1 as SGHTA and CDR2 as FQGNSA. The J segment lost 6 bases and the V segment lost 1 base, leaving 6 bases of the junction unmatched. The CDR3 DNA reads TGTGCCAGCAGCTTAGGCTCGCTAGCGGTCAATGAGCAGTTCTTC. This encodes CASSLGSLAVNEQFF.

The rearrangement joins TRBV20-1 to TRBJ1-3; possibly TRBD1 for D (6 bases). This CDR3 spans 14 amino acids. Germline V gene sequence: CDR1 DFQATT, CDR2 SNEGSKA (reference sequence). The chain's CDR3 is CSSPGAKAGNTIYF. CDR3 in DNA: TGCAGCTCCCCAGGGGCGAAGGCTGGAAACACCATATATTTT.

V is TRBV7-7 and J is TRBJ2-2; possible D gene TRBD2, 6 bases. Germline-derived CDR1 and CDR2 are SSHAT and FNYEAQ (reference sequence). This CDR3 is built from 15 residues. The V end was cut by 2 bases, the J end by 4 bases, with 11 bases between. CDR3 bases: TGTGCCAGCAGCTTAAGCGGGTTAGCCACCGGGGAGCTGTTTTTT. Translated: CASSLSGLATGELFF.

The chain is built from TRBV24-1 and TRBJ2-7; 8 bases align to TRBD2. The ends lost 11 bases at V and 4 bases at J; junction bases unmatched: 12. Germline V lookup: CDR1 KGHDR, CDR2 SFDVKD. CDR3 length equals 14 residues. The chain's CDR3 is CASSDREGGYEQYF. CDR3 sequence (DNA): TGTGCCAGCAGCGATCGGGAGGGCGGGTACGAGCAGTACTTC.